One and the same sample provided the 26 T cell receptor beta chains below, sequenced in a study of cytomegalovirus exposure and HLA in healthy donors. The PCR contained 60 Vbeta and 13 Jbeta primers. Method: immunoSEQ multiplex PCR; TCRdb's copy keeps in-frame clones and lacks some. The sample consists of 200,000 to 250,000 clones, 77% of them appearing once. The sequenced sample was PBMCs. The receptors were gathered from a woman aged 55-70 years in good health and CMV-seropositive.

The J gene is TRBJ1-4, the V gene TRBV4-3; D unresolved. This CDR3 region has 15 residues. Germline V gene lookup returns CDR1 LGHNA and CDR2 YSLEER. Trimming removed 0 bases from V and 7 bases from J, with 12 bases in between. CDR3 loop: CASSQDSGFGEKLFF. The DNA for the CDR3 is TGCGCCAGCAGCCAAGACAGCGGGTTCGGTGAAAAACTGTTTTTT.

The chain links TRBV27 to TRBJ2-7; TRBD2 is a possible D gene (7 bases). The germline gives CDR1 MNHEY, CDR2 SMNVEV (reference sequence). This CDR3 has 13 amino acids. V dropped 6 bases and J dropped 7 bases, with 16 bases sitting between them. CDR3 nucleotides: TGTGCCAGCAGGATGCGCAGGGGAGGGGAGCAGTACTTC. It is translated as CASRMRRGGEQYF.

The sample holds one count of this clone. This rearrangement joins TRBV7-2 to TRBJ2-3; no definite D call. The length of the CDR3 is 13 residues. V lost 8 bases and J lost 0, with 9 bases in between. CDR1 and CDR2 from the germline V gene are SGHTA and FQGNSA. CDR3 residues: CASLSTSTDTQYF. In DNA form, the CDR3 reads TGTGCCAGCCTTTCCACTAGCACAGATACGCAGTATTTT.

This chain connects TRBV4-1 to TRBJ2-1; TRBD2 might be the D (7 bases). The CDR3 is made up of 17 amino acids. The V end was cut by 4 bases, the J end by 0 bases, with 16 bases between. The germline V gene has CDR1 MGHRA and CDR2 YSYEKL. CDR3 sequence (DNA): TGCGCCAGCAGCCGGTTCGAGGGGGGGAACTCCTACAATGAGCAGTTCTTC. Translating gives CASSRFEGGNSYNEQFF.

This clone was found a few times. The chain recombines TRBV2 with TRBJ1-4; D is undetermined. Trimming pared 5 bases from V and 7 bases from J, leaving 11 bases between. Germline assignment: CDR1 SNHLY and CDR2 FYNNEI. The CDR3 covers 13 residues. DNA for the CDR3: TGTGCCAGCAGTATGGCCAGTGGTGAAAAACTGTTTTTT. It specifies CASSMASGEKLFF.

V is TRBV2 and J is TRBJ2-5; no reliable D call. There are 12 residues in the CDR3. The V end lost 8 bases, the J end lost 5 bases, and 12 bases lay between the germline ends. CDR1 and CDR2 from the germline V gene are SNHLY and FYNNEI. The CDR3 protein is CASLPRFETQYF. The DNA of the CDR3 is TGTGCCAGCCTCCCCAGGTTTGAGACCCAGTACTTC.

The V and J genes are TRBV9 and TRBJ2-6; D unclear. The CDR3 length is 15 residues. V lost 3 bases and J lost 0, with 7 bases in between. The V gene's germline CDR1 is SGDLS and CDR2 YYNGEE. The CDR3 loop reads CASSESHSGANVLTF. CDR3 sequence (DNA): TGTGCCAGCAGCGAATCCCACTCTGGGGCCAACGTCCTGACTTTC.

The chain is built from TRBV7-2 and TRBJ2-1; 7 bases line up with TRBD2. The CDR3 has 15 amino acids. Germline V gene sequence: CDR1 SGHTA, CDR2 FQGNSA. V lost 5 bases, J lost 7 bases, and 11 bases stayed unmatched. Written as DNA, the CDR3 is TGTGCCAGCAGCCACCGGGGGGAGGGCCCAAATGAGCAGTTCTTC. It is translated as CASSHRGEGPNEQFF.

A few counts support this clone. The chain employs TRBV6-5 and TRBJ1-2; TRBD1 agrees at 7 bases. The V gene end was trimmed by 10 bases and the J gene end by 0 bases; junction bases not matched to a gene: 11. Looked up from germline, CDR1 is MNHEY and CDR2 is SVGAGI. There are 15 residues in the CDR3. CDR3 amino acids: CATRDRSSANYGYTF. CDR3 in DNA: TGTGCCACCCGGGACAGATCCTCGGCTAACTATGGCTACACCTTC.

The chain has TRBV6-5 and TRBJ1-5; D is perhaps TRBD1 (5 bases). CDR1 is MNHEY, CDR2 SVGAGI, per germline. Trimming cost V 7 bases and J 10 bases, with 17 bases left between them. CDR3 length: 13 amino acids. DNA for the CDR3: TGTGCCAGCAAGGGGCGAGCGGCGGGACCCCAGCATTTT. This encodes CASKGRAAGPQHF.

In this sample, this clone turned up once. This chain uses TRBV5-4 with TRBJ2-7, with TRBD2 as a possible D gene (5 bases). CDR3 length: 16 residues. Germline CDR1 SGHNT, CDR2 YYREEE (reference sequence). The germline V and J ends were trimmed by 7 bases and 7 bases, with 27 bases remaining between them. The DNA of the CDR3 is TGTGCCAGCGGAATCTTTAACCGAGGGCCCTCTGATGAGCAGTACTTC. Protein sequence: CASGIFNRGPSDEQYF.

The rearrangement joins TRBV29-1 to TRBJ2-5; 8 nucleotides line up with TRBD1. CDR1 SQVTM and CDR2 ANQGSEA come from the germline V gene. The CDR3 has 15 amino acids. Germline trimming cut 7 bases from V and 4 bases from J; bases unmatched to any gene: 14. The CDR3 region is CSAGPQGAQGETQYF. The CDR3 DNA reads TGCAGCGCAGGTCCGCAGGGGGCGCAGGGAGAGACCCAGTACTTC.

This chain uses TRBV30 with TRBJ2-2, with TRBD1 matching 7 bases. Germline lookup yields CDR1 GTSNPN and CDR2 SVGIG (reference sequence). The CDR3 is made up of 14 amino acids. The V and J ends lost 2 bases and 3 bases, in that order; junction bases with no gene match: 3. CDR3 amino acids: CAWSQGDHTGELFF. CDR3 sequence (DNA): TGTGCCTGGAGTCAGGGGGACCACACCGGGGAGCTGTTTTTT.

A single count supports this clone. V usage is TRBV18 and J usage is TRBJ2-2; 8 bases map to TRBD1. The germline V gene has CDR1 KGHSH and CDR2 LQKENI. The CDR3 runs 15 residues. V gave up 6 bases and J gave up 1 base; unmatched junction bases: 4. The CDR3 region is CASSAGQGNTGELFF. CDR3 nucleotide sequence: TGTGCCAGCTCCGCCGGACAGGGGAACACCGGGGAGCTGTTTTTT.

This chain joins TRBV28 and TRBJ2-5; the match to TRBD2 covers 7 bases. The CDR3 is 13 amino acids. The V gene's germline CDR1 is MDHEN and CDR2 SYDVKM. V dropped 7 bases and J dropped 5; count of bases not matched to a gene: 7. CDR3 bases: TGTGCCAGCACCCGGACTAGAGGCGAGACCCAGTACTTC. Its protein product is CASTRTRGETQYF.

V usage is TRBV5-6 and J usage is TRBJ2-5; D gene ambiguous. V shed 3 bases and J shed 5 bases, with 17 bases lying between them. This CDR3 has 15 amino acids. Germline V gene data show CDR1 as SGHDT and CDR2 as YYEEEE. The CDR3 bases are TGTGCCAGCAGCTACCCCGTAGCATCAAGGGAGACCCAGTACTTC. Protein: CASSYPVASRETQYF.

Note on this clone: Other DNA variants within this sample encode the same CDR3. CDR3 sequence: CASSGQGNQPQHF. The DNA of the CDR3 is TGTGCCAGCAGCGGACAGGGTAATCAGCCCCAGCATTTT. The genes are TRBV2 and TRBJ1-5; 8 bases align to TRBD1. This CDR3 has 13 amino acids. Germline V lookup: CDR1 SNHLY, CDR2 FYNNEI. J lost 4 bases, V lost 6 bases, and 2 bases had no gene match. The variable domain in full, completed from reference TRBV2 and TRBJ1-5, reads EPEVTQTPSHQVTQMGQEVILRCVPISNHLYFYWYRQILGQKVEFLVSFYNNEISEKSEIFDDQFSVERPDGSNFTLKIRSTKLEDSAMYFCASSGQGNQPQHFGDGTRLSIL.

To note about this clone: An end of the junction does not agree with germline; a read error may underlie this. The gene calls are TRBV6-5 and TRBJ2-1, with D maybe TRBD2 (5 bases). This CDR3 is 15 amino acids long. CDR1 and CDR2 from the germline V gene are MNHEY and SVGAGI. DNA for the CDR3: TGTGCCAGCAGGCAAACCGGGATCTTAGACAATGGGCAGTTCTTC. Translating it yields CASRQTGILDNGQFF.

The chain has TRBV6-5 and TRBJ1-3; D is perhaps TRBD1 (6 bases). Trimming cost V 5 bases and J 2 bases, with 13 bases left between them. The CDR3 is 15 amino acids. Germline V CDR1 and CDR2: MNHEY, SVGAGI. The CDR3 nucleotides are TGTGCCAGCAGTACCTGGACAGACCCTGGAAACACCATATATTTT. This encodes CASSTWTDPGNTIYF.

V gene TRBV18 combines with J gene TRBJ2-7; 7 nucleotides agree with TRBD1. This CDR3 spans 17 amino acids. The trim removed 4 bases at V and 4 bases at J, leaving 16 bases unmatched. Germline V gives CDR1 KGHSH, CDR2 LQKENI. Written as DNA, the CDR3 is TGTGCCAGCTCACGTTCCGGGACAGTCAGTAATTTATACGAGCAGTACTTC. The encoded protein is CASSRSGTVSNLYEQYF.

V usage is TRBV7-9 and J usage is TRBJ2-1; 9 nucleotides line up with TRBD2. Germline V CDR1 and CDR2: SEHNR, FQNEAQ (reference sequence). The ends lost 5 bases at V and 5 bases at J; junction bases unmatched: 13. This CDR3 comprises 17 residues. The CDR3 DNA reads as TGTGCCAGCAGCGAACAGCTAGGACTAGCGCTTAACAATGAGCAGTTCTTC. Its translation is CASSEQLGLALNNEQFF.

This sequence joins TRBV5-1 and TRBJ1-6; D possibly corresponds to TRBD1 (5 bases). The CDR3 is made up of 13 amino acids. The germline V and J ends were trimmed by 1 base and 9 bases, with 8 bases remaining between them. Germline values: CDR1 SGHRS, CDR2 YFSETQ. The CDR3 region is CASSLQGGSPLHF. The CDR3 DNA reads as TGCGCCAGCAGCTTGCAGGGTGGTTCACCCCTCCACTTT.

The V gene is TRBV11-2, the J gene TRBJ2-2; D is unclear. Germline-derived CDR1 and CDR2 are SGHAT and FQNNGV. The CDR3 sequence is 15 residues long. Trimming shortened V by 0 bases and J by 6 bases, and 11 bases separated the two germline ends. The CDR3 DNA reads TGTGCCAGCAGCTTAGAAAGCTTTGCGGCCGGGGAGCTGTTTTTT. It yields the protein CASSLESFAAGELFF.

V and J are TRBV6-1 and TRBJ1-3; TRBD1 aligns across 7 bases. The V gene end was trimmed by 10 bases and the J gene end by 4 bases; junction bases not matched to a gene: 10. The CDR3 is 14 residues long. Germline V gene data show CDR1 as MNHNS and CDR2 as SASEGT. CDR3 in DNA: TGTGCCACCATACAGGGGCTAAGGGGAAACACCATATATTTT. Protein product: CATIQGLRGNTIYF.

This clone came up many times. The chain carries TRBV28 and TRBJ2-6, with D tentatively TRBD1 (6 bases). Germline V gene sequence: CDR1 MDHEN, CDR2 SYDVKM. This CDR3 contains 18 residues. V gave up 4 bases and J gave up 0 bases, with 16 bases separating them. As DNA, the CDR3 is TGTGCCAGCAGTTATTCCCTGACAGGCTACTCTGGGGCCAACGTCCTGACTTTC. Translation: CASSYSLTGYSGANVLTF.

This clone was seen a few times. The CDR3 spells CASSDPGQNSPLHF. The CDR3, as DNA: TGCGCCAGCAGCGATCCGGGACAGAATTCACCCCTCCACTTT. The chain links TRBV5-1 to TRBJ1-6; 7 bases are shared with TRBD1. Germline lookup yields CDR1 SGHRS and CDR2 YFSETQ. CDR3 length equals 14 residues. J gave up 7 bases and V 4 bases, and 5 bases lay outside the gene matches.